This T cell receptor beta chain was sequenced during a study of T cell repertoires in cytomegalovirus infection. Study-level background: The public TCR beta signatures pointed to both CMV infection and matching HLA type. Study-level findings and limits: Clonotype analysis showed dominance of the ex vivo response by HLA-C-restricted CMV-specific TCR beta clonotypes.

In TCRdb, the reads were re-called with MiXCR into one record per CDR3 protein. Of about 110,000 distinct CDR3 sequences listed, around 9.1% were seen once; the top ten hold about 32%. The V end lost 3 bases, the J end lost 0 bases, and 9 bases lay between the germline ends. This CDR3 spans 15 amino acids. CDR1 is SGHTA, CDR2 FQGNSA, per germline. This clonotype was detected ten times or more. The target antigen is unknown. Specimen: PBMCs, sequenced either directly or after in vitro stimulation (not recorded which). The chain uses TRBV7-2 and TRBJ1-3; possibly TRBD1 for D (5 bases). The sequence derives from a human donor in good health (CMV status not recorded). Some clones in this sample may be carry-over from other donors' samples. CDR3 protein: CASSLYRLSGNTIYF. The CDR3 DNA follows: TGTGCCAGCAGCTTGTACAGGCTCTCTGGAAACACCATATATTTT.